This TCR beta chain was profiled in a study of cytomegalovirus exposure and HLA in healthy donors. Everyone who donated was a healthy bone marrow donor. Overall study findings and caveats: Highly shared sequence variants in one cluster were likely a sequencing artifact. A classifier reportedly called cytomegalovirus status with high sensitivity and specificity. TCR association rates varied by HLA locus in a later analysis, with DRB1 highest and HLA-C lowest.

This CDR3 has 15 amino acids. Germline values: CDR1 LGHNA, CDR2 YSLEER. Between the trimmed V and J ends, which lost 4 bases and 4 bases, there was a span of 14 bases. This clone has only a few counts. The target antigen is unknown. The PCR used 60 Vbeta and 13 Jbeta primers. Sequencing was performed with immunoSEQ multiplex PCR; in TCRdb, only in-frame clones are kept and a portion is missing. The table includes about 210,000 clones, about 80% detected once. The sequenced sample was PBMCs. The origin of this receptor is a male donor in good health and CMV-seronegative. The chain has TRBV4-3 and TRBJ2-1, with D unresolved. This CDR3 is CASSRLSGGYNEQFF. For the CDR3, the DNA is TGCGCCAGCAGCCGGCTCTCGGGTGGGTACAATGAGCAGTTCTTC.